This T cell receptor beta chain was sequenced in a study of cytomegalovirus exposure and HLA in healthy donors. Points from the study as a whole: In an earlier analysis, productive rearrangement rates for most beta V segments clustered near 87% or 30%. Association of approximately 16,000 TCR beta sequences with HLA alleles was found at 0.05 false discovery rate in a later analysis.

With 60 Vbeta and 13 Jbeta primers, the PCR was carried out. Libraries were prepared by immunoSEQ multiplex PCR; TCRdb keeps only in-frame clonotypes and omits some of them. The sample carries roughly 90,000 clones, roughly 72% recorded once. Notes on this clone: Its antigen remains unidentified.

Germline V gene lookup returns CDR1 SEHNR and CDR2 FQNEAQ (reference sequence). V was cut by 5 bases and J by 1 base, with 18 bases left in between. The CDR3 consists of 16 residues. Sequenced sample: PBMCs. The sequence was obtained from a man under 40 in good health and CMV-seropositive. The rearrangement uses TRBV7-9 and TRBJ2-7, with a tentative D call TRBD1 (6 bases). DNA for the CDR3: TGTGCCAGCAGCCCGCCGTCGGGGACAAGTTCCTACGAGCAGTACTTC. Protein product: CASSPPSGTSSYEQYF.